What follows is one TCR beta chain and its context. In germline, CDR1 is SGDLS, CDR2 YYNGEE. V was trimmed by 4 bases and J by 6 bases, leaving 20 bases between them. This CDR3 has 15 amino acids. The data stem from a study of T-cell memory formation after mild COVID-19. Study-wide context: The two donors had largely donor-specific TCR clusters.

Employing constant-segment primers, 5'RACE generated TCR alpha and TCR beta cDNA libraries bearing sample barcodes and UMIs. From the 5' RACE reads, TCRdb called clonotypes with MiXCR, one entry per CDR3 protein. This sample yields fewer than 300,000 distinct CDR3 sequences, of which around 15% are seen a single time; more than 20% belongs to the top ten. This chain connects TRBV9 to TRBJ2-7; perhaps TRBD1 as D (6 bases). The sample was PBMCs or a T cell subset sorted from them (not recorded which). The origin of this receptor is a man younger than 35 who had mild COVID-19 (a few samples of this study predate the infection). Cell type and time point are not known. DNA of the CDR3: TGTGCCAGCAGCCCCACAGGGTCCCAGGGAAGCGAGCAGTACTTC. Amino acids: CASSPTGSQGSEQYF.